The present TCR beta chain was sequenced within a study of cytomegalovirus exposure and HLA in healthy donors. CDR3 size: 21 residues. The ends lost 3 bases at V and 2 bases at J; junction bases unmatched: 18. CDR1 and CDR2 (germline): LGHNA, YNFKEQ. In the case of this clone: Its antigen is undetermined.

60 Vbeta and 13 Jbeta primers were used in PCR. Libraries were prepared by immunoSEQ multiplex PCR; TCRdb keeps only in-frame clonotypes and omits some of them. The data show nearly 110,000 clones, approximately 76% seen once. Findings and limits, study-wide: Many donors shared some public TCRs, even though most TCR sequences were rare. When analyzed later, a missense DCLRE1C variant was found to be linked to TCR beta V- and J-gene trimming. Researchers catalogued some 160 TCR beta chains as cytomegalovirus-associated.

The chain has TRBV4-2 and TRBJ2-1, with 11 bases identical to TRBD2. The sequenced material came from PBMCs. The origin of this receptor is a man aged 18 to 35 in good health and CMV-seronegative. CDR3 coding DNA: TGTGCCAGCAGCCATTTGAACCCTAGCGGGGGGCTCTTAACGACCTACAATGAGCAGTTCTTC. Protein: CASSHLNPSGGLLTTYNEQFF.